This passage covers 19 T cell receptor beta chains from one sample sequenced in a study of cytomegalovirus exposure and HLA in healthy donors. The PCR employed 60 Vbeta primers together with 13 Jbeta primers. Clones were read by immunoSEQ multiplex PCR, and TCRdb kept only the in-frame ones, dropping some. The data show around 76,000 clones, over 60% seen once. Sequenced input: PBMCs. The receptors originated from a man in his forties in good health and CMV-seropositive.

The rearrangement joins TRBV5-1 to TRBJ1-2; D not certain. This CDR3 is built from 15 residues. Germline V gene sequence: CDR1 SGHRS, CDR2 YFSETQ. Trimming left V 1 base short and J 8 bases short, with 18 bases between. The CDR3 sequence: CASSLSEPGLGGYTF. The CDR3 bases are TGCGCCAGCAGCTTGTCGGAACCCGGTCTAGGAGGCTACACCTTC.

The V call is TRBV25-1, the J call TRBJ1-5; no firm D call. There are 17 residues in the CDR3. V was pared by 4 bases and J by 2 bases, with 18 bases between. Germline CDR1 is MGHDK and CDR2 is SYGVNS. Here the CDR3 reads CASSGPGGHIGNQPQHF. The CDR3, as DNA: TGTGCCAGCAGTGGCCCAGGAGGGCATATTGGCAATCAGCCCCAGCATTTT.

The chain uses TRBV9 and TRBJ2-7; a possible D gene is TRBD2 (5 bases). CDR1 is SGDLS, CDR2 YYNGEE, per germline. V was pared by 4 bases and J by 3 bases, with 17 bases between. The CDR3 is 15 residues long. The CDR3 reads CASSPAGGEHYEQYF. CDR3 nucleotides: TGTGCCAGCAGCCCCGCGGGTGGGGAGCACTACGAGCAGTACTTC.

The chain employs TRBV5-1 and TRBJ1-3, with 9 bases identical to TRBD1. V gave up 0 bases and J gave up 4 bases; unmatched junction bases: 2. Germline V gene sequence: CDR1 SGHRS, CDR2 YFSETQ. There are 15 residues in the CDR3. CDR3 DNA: TGCGCCAGCAGCTTGGATGGGACAGGGGGAAACACCATATATTTT. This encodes CASSLDGTGGNTIYF.

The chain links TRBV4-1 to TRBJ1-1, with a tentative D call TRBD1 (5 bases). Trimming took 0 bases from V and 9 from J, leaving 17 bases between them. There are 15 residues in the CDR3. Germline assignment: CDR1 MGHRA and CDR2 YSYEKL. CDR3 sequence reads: CASSQDLIGVPQAFF. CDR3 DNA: TGCGCCAGCAGCCAAGATCTGATAGGGGTCCCCCAAGCTTTCTTT.

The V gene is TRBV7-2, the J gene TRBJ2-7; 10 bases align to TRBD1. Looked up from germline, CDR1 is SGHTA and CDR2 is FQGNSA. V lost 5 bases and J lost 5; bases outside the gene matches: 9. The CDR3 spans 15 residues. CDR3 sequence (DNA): TGTGCCAGCAGCCCCGCCGGGACAGGGGTCGACGAGCAGTACTTC. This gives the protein CASSPAGTGVDEQYF. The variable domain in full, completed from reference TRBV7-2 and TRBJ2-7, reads GAGVSQSPSNKVTEKGKDVELRCDPISGHTALYWYRQSLGQGLEFLIYFQGNSAPDKSGLPSDRFSAERTGGSVSTLTIQRTQQEDSAVYLCASSPAGTGVDEQYFGPGTRLTVT.

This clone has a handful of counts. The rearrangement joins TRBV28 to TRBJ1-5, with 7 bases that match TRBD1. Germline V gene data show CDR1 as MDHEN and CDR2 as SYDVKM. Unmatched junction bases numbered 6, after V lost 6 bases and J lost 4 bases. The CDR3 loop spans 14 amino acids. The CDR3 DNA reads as TGTGCCAGCAGCGGACAGGTCGGGAATCAGCCCCAGCATTTT. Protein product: CASSGQVGNQPQHF. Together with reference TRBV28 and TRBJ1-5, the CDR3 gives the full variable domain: DVKVTQSSRYLVKRTGEKVFLECVQDMDHENMFWYRQDPGLGLRLIYFSYDVKMKEKGDIPEGYSVSREKKERFSLILESASTNQTSMYLCASSGQVGNQPQHFGDGTRLSIL.

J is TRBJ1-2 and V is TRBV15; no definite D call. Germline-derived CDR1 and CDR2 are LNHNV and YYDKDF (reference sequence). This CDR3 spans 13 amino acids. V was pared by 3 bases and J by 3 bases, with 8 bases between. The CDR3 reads CATSREEDYGYTF. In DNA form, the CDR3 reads TGTGCCACCAGCAGGGAGGAAGACTATGGCTACACCTTC. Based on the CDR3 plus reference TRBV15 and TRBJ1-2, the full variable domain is DAMVIQNPRYQVTQFGKPVTLSCSQTLNHNVMYWYQQKSSQAPKLLFHYYDKDFNNEADTPDNFQSRRPNTSFCFLDIRSPGLGDTAMYLCATSREEDYGYTFGSGTRLTVV.

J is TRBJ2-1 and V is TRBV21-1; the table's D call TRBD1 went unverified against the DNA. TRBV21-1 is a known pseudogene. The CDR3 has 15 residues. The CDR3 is CASSSQGQGWNEQFF. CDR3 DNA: TGTGCCAGCAGCTCCCAGGGACAGGGGTGGAATGAGCAGTTCTTC.

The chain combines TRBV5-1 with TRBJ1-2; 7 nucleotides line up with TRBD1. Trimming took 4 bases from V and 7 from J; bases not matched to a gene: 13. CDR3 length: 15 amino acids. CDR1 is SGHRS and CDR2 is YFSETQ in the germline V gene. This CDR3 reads CASSGEAIAGGGYTF. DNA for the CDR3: TGCGCCAGCAGCGGGGAAGCCATCGCAGGGGGTGGCTACACCTTC.

The CDR3, as DNA: TGTGCCACCAGCAGAGACCACAGAGCACCACCAACCTACGAGCAGTACTTC. Its protein product is CATSRDHRAPPTYEQYF. This sequence joins TRBV15 and TRBJ2-7, with D unclear. CDR3 length equals 17 residues. The germline CDR1 and CDR2 sequences are LNHNV and YYDKDF (reference sequence). The V gene lost 0 bases and the J gene lost 2 bases, with 17 bases spanning the gap.

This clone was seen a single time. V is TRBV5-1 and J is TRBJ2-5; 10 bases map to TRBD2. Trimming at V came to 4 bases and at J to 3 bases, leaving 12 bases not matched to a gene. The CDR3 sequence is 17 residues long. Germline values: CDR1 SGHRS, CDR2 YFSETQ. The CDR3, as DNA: TGCGCCAGCAGCATTGGACCTAGCGGGGGCCTAAAAGAGACCCAGTACTTC. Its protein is CASSIGPSGGLKETQYF.

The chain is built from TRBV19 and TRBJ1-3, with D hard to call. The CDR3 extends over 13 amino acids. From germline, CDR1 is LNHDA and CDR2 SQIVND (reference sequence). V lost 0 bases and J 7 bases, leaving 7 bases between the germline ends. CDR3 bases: TGTGCCAGTAGTATAGATCACTGGAACACCATATATTTT. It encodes CASSIDHWNTIYF.

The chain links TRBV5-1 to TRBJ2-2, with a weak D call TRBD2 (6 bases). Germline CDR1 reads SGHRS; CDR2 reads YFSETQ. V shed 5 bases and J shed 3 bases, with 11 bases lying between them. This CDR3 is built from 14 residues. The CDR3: CASRIGSYTGELFF. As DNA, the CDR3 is TGCGCCAGCAGAATCGGGAGCTACACCGGGGAGCTGTTTTTT.

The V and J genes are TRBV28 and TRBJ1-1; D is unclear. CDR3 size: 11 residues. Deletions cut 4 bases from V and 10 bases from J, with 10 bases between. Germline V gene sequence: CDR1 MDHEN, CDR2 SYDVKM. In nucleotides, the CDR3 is TGTGCCAGCAGTTCTGTCCTTCTAGCTTTCTTT. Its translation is CASSSVLLAFF.

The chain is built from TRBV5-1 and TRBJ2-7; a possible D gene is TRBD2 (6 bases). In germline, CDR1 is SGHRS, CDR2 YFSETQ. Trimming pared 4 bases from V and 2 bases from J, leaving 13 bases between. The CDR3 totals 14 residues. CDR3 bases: TGCGCCAGCAGCGGAGGGGACGCAGCCTACGAGCAGTACTTC. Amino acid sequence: CASSGGDAAYEQYF. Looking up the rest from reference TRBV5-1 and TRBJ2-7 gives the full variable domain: KAGVTQTPRYLIKTRGQQVTLSCSPISGHRSVSWYQQTPGQGLQFLFEYFSETQRNKGNFPGRFSGRQFSNSRSEMNVSTLELGDSALYLCASSGGDAAYEQYFGPGTRLTVT.

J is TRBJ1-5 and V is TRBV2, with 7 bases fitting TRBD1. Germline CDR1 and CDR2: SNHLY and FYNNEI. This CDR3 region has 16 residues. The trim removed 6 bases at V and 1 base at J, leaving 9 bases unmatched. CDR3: CASSLEGQLSNQPQHF. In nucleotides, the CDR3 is TGTGCCAGCAGCCTTGAGGGACAGTTGAGCAATCAGCCCCAGCATTTT.

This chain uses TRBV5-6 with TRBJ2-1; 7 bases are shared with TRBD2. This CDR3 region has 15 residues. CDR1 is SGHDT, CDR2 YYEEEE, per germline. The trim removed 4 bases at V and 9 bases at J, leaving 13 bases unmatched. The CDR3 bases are TGTGCCAGCAGCGGCGGGACTAAGCTATCGGTTGAGCAGTTCTTC. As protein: CASSGGTKLSVEQFF.

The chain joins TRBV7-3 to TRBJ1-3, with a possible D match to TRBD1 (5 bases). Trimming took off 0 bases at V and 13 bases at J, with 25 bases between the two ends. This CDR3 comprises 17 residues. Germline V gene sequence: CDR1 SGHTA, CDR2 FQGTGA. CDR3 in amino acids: CASSLTWEGLLETQIYF. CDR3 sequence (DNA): TGTGCCAGCAGCTTAACGTGGGAGGGGTTGCTGGAAACGCAAATATATTTT.